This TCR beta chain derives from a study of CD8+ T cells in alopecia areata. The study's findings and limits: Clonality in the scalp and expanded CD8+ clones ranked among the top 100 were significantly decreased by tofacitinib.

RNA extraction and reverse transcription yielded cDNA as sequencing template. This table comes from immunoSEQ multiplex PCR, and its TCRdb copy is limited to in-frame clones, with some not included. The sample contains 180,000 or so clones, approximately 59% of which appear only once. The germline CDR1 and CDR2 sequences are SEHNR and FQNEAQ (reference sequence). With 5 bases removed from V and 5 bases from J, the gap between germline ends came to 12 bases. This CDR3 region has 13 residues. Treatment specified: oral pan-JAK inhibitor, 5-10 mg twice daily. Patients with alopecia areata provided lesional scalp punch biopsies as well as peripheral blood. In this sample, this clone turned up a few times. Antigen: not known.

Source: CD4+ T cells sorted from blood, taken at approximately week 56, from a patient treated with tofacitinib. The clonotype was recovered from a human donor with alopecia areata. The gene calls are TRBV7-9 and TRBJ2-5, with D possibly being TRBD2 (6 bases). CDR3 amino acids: CASSQRADETQYF. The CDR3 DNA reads TGTGCCAGCAGCCAGCGGGCAGACGAGACCCAGTACTTC. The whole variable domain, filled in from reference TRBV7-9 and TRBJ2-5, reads DTGVSQNPRHKITKRGQNVTFRCDPISEHNRLYWYRQTLGQGPEFLTYFQNEAQLEKSRLLSDRFSAERPKGSFSTLEIQRTEQGDSAMYLCASSQRADETQYFGPGTRLLVL.